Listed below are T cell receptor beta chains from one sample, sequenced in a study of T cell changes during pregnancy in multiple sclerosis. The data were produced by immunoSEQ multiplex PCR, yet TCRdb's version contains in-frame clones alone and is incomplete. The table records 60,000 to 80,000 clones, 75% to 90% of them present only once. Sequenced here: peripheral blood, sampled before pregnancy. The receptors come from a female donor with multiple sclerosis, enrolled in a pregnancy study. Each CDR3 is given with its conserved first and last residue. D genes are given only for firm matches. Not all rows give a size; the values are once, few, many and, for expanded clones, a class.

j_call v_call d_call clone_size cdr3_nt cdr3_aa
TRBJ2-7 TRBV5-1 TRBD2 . TGCGCCAGCAGCCCCTGGGGACTAGCGGGTGCGCAGTACTTC CASSPWGLAGAQYF
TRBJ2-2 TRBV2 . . TGTGCCAGCACAGGGAACACCGGGGAGCTGTTTTTT CASTGNTGELFF
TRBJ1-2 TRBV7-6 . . TGTGCCAGCAGCTCCCAAGACGCGGGGATCTATGGCTACACCTTC CASSSQDAGIYGYTF
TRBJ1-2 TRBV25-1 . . TGTGCCAGCAGTGAATATACAGGGACGGATGGCTACACCTTC CASSEYTGTDGYTF
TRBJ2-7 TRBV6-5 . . TGTGCCAGCAGTTACTCTTCGGGTACGGCCTACGAGCAGTACTTC CASSYSSGTAYEQYF
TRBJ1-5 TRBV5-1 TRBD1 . TGCGCCAGCAGTCTGACAGGGATGAATCAGCCCCAGCATTTT CASSLTGMNQPQHF
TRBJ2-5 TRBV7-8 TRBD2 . TGTGCCAGCAGCTCTTCCGGGGGGGCTGGGGAGACCCAGTACTTC CASSSSGGAGETQYF
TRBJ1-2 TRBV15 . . TGTGCCACCAGCAGAGGAAGGAGTAACTATGGCTACACCTTC CATSRGRSNYGYTF
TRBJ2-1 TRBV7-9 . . TGTGCCAGCAGCTTCCGGGGGAATGAGCAGTTCTTC CASSFRGNEQFF
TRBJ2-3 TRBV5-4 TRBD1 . TGTGCCAGCAGCTTGGGGCAGGGGGCCTGGACAGATACGCAGTATTTT CASSLGQGAWTDTQYF
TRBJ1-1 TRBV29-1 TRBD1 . TGCAGCTTGCGGACAGGGGGAGGCATGAACACTGAAGCTTTCTTT CSLRTGGGMNTEAFF
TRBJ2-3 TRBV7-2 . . TGTGCCAGCAGAAGCTACACAGATACGCAGTATTTT CASRSYTDTQYF
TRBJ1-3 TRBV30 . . TGTGCCTGGAGCCGAGGGGGAAACACCATATATTTT CAWSRGGNTIYF
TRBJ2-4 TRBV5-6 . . TGTGCCAGCAGCTGGACGGGGTCCAAAAACATTCAGTACTTC CASSWTGSKNIQYF
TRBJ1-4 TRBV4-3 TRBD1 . TGCGCCAGCAGCCAAGATGGGACAGGAGACGAAAAACTGTTTTTT CASSQDGTGDEKLFF
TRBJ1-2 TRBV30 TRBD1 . TGTGCCTGGAGTAGGGACAGGGGAGACTATGGCTACACCTTC CAWSRDRGDYGYTF
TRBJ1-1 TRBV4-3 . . TGCGCCAGCAGCCAAGAGGTCCCCCCCGGTAGTACTGAAGCTTTCTTT CASSQEVPPGSTEAFF
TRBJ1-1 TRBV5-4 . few TGTGCCAGCAGCGTTACGAGGAACACTGAAGCTTTCTTT CASSVTRNTEAFF
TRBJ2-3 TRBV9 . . TGTGCCAGCAGCCCAGTTGGGGGGACAGATACGCAGTATTTT CASSPVGGTDTQYF
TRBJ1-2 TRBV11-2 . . TGTGCCAGCAGCTTAGGCCGTCAGGGGTATAACTATGGCTACACCTTC CASSLGRQGYNYGYTF
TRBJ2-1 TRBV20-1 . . TGCAGTGCTAGACCGGTGAGTGAGCAGTTCTTC CSARPVSEQFF
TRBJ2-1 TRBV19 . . TGTGCCAGTACCGGGGTCTCCAATGAGCAGTTCTTC CASTGVSNEQFF
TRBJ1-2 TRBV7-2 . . TGTGCCAGCACCCGGGCACCCGGGAGGGGCTACACCTTC CASTRAPGRGYTF
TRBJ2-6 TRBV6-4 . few TGTGCCAGCAGCAAGACAGGATACTCTGGGGCCAACGTCCTGACTTTC CASSKTGYSGANVLTF
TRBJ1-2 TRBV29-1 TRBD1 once TGCAGCGTTGAAGATCGGGACAGCTTACCCTCGGGTGGCTACACCTTC CSVEDRDSLPSGGYTF
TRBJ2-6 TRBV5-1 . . TGCGCCAGCAGAGAAGCCTTAAGCTCTGGGGCCAACGTCCTGACTTTC CASREALSSGANVLTF
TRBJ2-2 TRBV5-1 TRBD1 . TGCGCCAGCAGATGGGGACAGTTTAATGCCGGGGAGCTGTTTTTT CASRWGQFNAGELFF
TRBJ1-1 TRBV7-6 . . TGTGCCAGCAGCTTAGGCGGGGGGCCGTACACTGAAGCTTTCTTT CASSLGGGPYTEAFF
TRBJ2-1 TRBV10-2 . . TGCGCCACCTATGAGGGGGGGAGCTCCTACAATGAGCAGTTCTTC CATYEGGSSYNEQFF
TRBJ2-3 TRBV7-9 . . TGTGCCAGCAGCTTATTTGCGGATACGCAGTATTTT CASSLFADTQYF